This TCR beta chain was sequenced in a study of cytotoxic CD8 clonotypes in ibrutinib-treated CLL. Findings and caveats of the study: Once treatment began, public clonotypes, which were uncommon, contracted or stayed stable. Elevated clonality accompanied ibrutinib response, with a return toward baseline values at progression. Clonality correlated strongly with circulating CD8+ T cells and exceeded age-matched healthy donors at baseline.

Generated by immunoSEQ multiplex PCR, the TCRdb table keeps only in-frame clones and is missing some. The table shows about 45,000 clones, with approximately 65% occurring only once. This clone has only a few counts. Its specificity is unknown. Germline V lookup: CDR1 SGHNT, CDR2 YYREEE (reference sequence). This CDR3 is 15 amino acids long. V lost 4 bases and J 2 bases, leaving 15 bases between the germline ends. V is TRBV5-4 and J is TRBJ1-2, with D unclear. This clonotype was obtained from a human donor with chronic lymphocytic leukemia. This material consisted of PBMCs, taken after 24 months of ibrutinib treatment. CDR3: CASSRRGPENYGYTF. The CDR3 nucleotides are TGTGCCAGCAGCCGACGGGGTCCGGAGAACTATGGCTACACCTTC.